The 18 T cell receptor beta chains reported below all come from one sample, sequenced in a study of molecular identifiers for immune sequencing clone quantification. In TCRdb, the PCR reads were re-called with MiXCR into one record per CDR3 protein. The sample records some 320,000 distinct CDR3 sequences, about a fifth being singletons. The sequenced material came from naive CD8+ T cells from blood, with Jurkat cell RNA spiked in. Documented subset: FACS-sorted CD8+CD4-CCR7+CD45RA+ naive T cells. These TCRs come from a human donor in good health. Some libraries in this study had Jurkat cell RNA spiked in.

This clonotype was seen many times. The chain uses TRBV20-1 and TRBJ1-5, with D unclear. CDR1 is DFQATT, CDR2 SNEGSKA, per germline (reference sequence). The CDR3 length is 12 residues. Trimming shortened V by 0 bases and J by 0 bases, and 0 bases separated the two germline ends. The CDR3 DNA reads TGCAGTGCTAGAGATAGCAATCAGCCCCAGCATTTT. Translated: CSARDSNQPQHF.

This clonotype was detected only a few times. This chain links TRBV4-3 with TRBJ2-3, with TRBD2 matching 15 bases. Germline lookup yields CDR1 LGHNA and CDR2 YSLEER. The CDR3 runs to 18 residues. J gave up 6 bases and V 0 bases, and 7 bases lay outside the gene matches. The CDR3 DNA follows: TGCGCCAGCAGCCAAGATCCCTGGACTAGCGGGGGGGCGGATACGCAGTATTTT. Translated, it gives CASSQDPWTSGGADTQYF.

This clonotype showed up just a few times. The CDR3 carries no conserved terminal phenylalanine or tryptophan, so it likely arises from a read error. The chain recombines TRBV3-1 with TRBJ2-7; 12 bases agree with TRBD2. The CDR3 totals 16 residues. V shed 0 bases, J shed 5 bases, and the junction held 5 bases outside the gene matches. In germline, CDR1 is LGHDT, CDR2 YNNKEL (reference sequence). The CDR3 nucleotides read TGTGCCAGCAGCCAAGATGAAGGACTAGCGGGAAACGAGCAGTACTCC. It translates to CASSQDEGLAGNEQYS.

The chain recombines TRBV5-5 with TRBJ2-5; 8 bases agree with TRBD1. The CDR3 contains 18 residues. Trimming removed 4 bases from V and 5 bases from J; junction bases left unmatched: 19. CDR1 and CDR2 from the germline V gene are SGHKS and YYEKEE (reference sequence). The CDR3 protein is CASSPLWTGPPIWETQYF. The CDR3, as DNA: TGTGCCAGCAGCCCACTGTGGACAGGGCCGCCCATATGGGAGACCCAGTACTTC.

Points on this clonotype: A much larger clone lies a single base off, so this may be a read error. The missing conserved phenylalanine or tryptophan at the end of this CDR3 makes a read error likely. CDR3 region: CASSQFLTGGTNQPQHL. The CDR3 DNA reads TGCGCCAGCAGCCAATTCCTTACAGGGGGGACCAATCAGCCCCAGCATCTT. This rearrangement joins TRBV4-3 to TRBJ1-5; 8 bases fit TRBD1. Germline V gives CDR1 LGHNA, CDR2 YSLEER. The CDR3 totals 17 residues. The V segment lost 2 bases and the J segment 3 bases; nucleotides outside the gene matches: 9.

This clonotype came up many times. This chain uses TRBV7-2 with TRBJ1-5; D perhaps matches TRBD1 (5 bases). Trimming took off 6 bases at V and 2 bases at J, with 26 bases between the two ends. This CDR3 spans 19 amino acids. The germline CDR1 and CDR2 sequences are SGHTA and FQGNSA. The CDR3 coding sequence is TGTGCCAGCAGTGTAGGGGTCAGGGCGACCCTTTGGGGCAATCAGCCCCAGCATTTT. It encodes CASSVGVRATLWGNQPQHF. Together with reference TRBV7-2 and TRBJ1-5, the CDR3 gives the full variable domain: GAGVSQSPSNKVTEKGKDVELRCDPISGHTALYWYRQSLGQGLEFLIYFQGNSAPDKSGLPSDRFSAERTGGSVSTLTIQRTQQEDSAVYLCASSVGVRATLWGNQPQHFGDGTRLSIL.

This clonotype was observed at least ten times. The CDR3 coding sequence is TGCAGCGTTGAAGATCGCCTCCACGGCACAGATACGCAGTATTTT. This translates into CSVEDRLHGTDTQYF. This chain joins TRBV29-1 and TRBJ2-3; no definite D call. There are 15 residues in the CDR3. Germline V gene lookup returns CDR1 SQVTM and CDR2 ANQGSEA. V was shortened by 0 bases and J by 1 base, with 11 bases between the two germline ends.

This clonotype was detected ten times or more. This sequence joins TRBV29-1 and TRBJ1-1; D not certain. Per the germline V gene, CDR1 is SQVTM and CDR2 is ANQGSEA. The CDR3 has 15 residues. V lost 8 bases and J 5 bases, leaving 24 bases between the germline ends. The CDR3 coding sequence is TGCAGCTCAACGCGGGAGACGAAGACCAGTACTGAAGCTTTCTTT. This sequence encodes CSSTRETKTSTEAFF. Filled out from reference TRBV29-1 and TRBJ1-1, the complete variable domain reads SAVISQKPSRDICQRGTSLTIQCQVDSQVTMMFWYRQQPGQSLTLIATANQGSEATYESGFVIDKFPISRPNLTFSTLTVSNMSPEDSSIYLCSSTRETKTSTEAFFGQGTRLTVV.

The V and J genes are TRBV4-3 and TRBJ2-7; D possibly uses TRBD1 or TRBD2 (5 bases each). The CDR3 is 15 residues long. Between the trimmed V and J ends, which lost 1 base and 1 base, there was a span of 11 bases. Germline CDR1 LGHNA, CDR2 YSLEER. CDR3 region: CASSQAGDPSYEQYF. The CDR3 bases are TGCGCCAGCAGCCAAGCTGGGGACCCGTCCTACGAGCAGTACTTC.

The genes are TRBV6-2 or TRBV6-3 and TRBJ2-3; D tentatively reads TRBD1 or TRBD2 (5 bases each). Per germline, CDR1 MNHEY and CDR2 SVGEGT. CDR3 length equals 18 residues. V was shortened by 0 bases and J by 2 bases, with 18 bases between the two germline ends. The CDR3 here is CASSYSAEWGYYTDTQYF. CDR3 DNA: TGTGCCAGCAGTTACTCCGCTGAGTGGGGGTACTACACAGATACGCAGTATTTT.

The table lists this clonotype with many counts. The chain carries TRBV9 and TRBJ2-3; 11 bases are a match to TRBD2. CDR1 and CDR2 from the germline V gene are SGDLS and YYNGEE. V was pared by 4 bases and J by 6 bases, with 7 bases of the junction left unmatched. The CDR3 totals 15 residues. CDR3 protein: CASSRTSGRRDTQYF. The CDR3 bases are TGTGCCAGCAGCAGGACTAGCGGGCGCAGGGATACGCAGTATTTT.

The rearrangement uses TRBV6-2 or TRBV6-3 and TRBJ2-7; D gene uncertain. CDR1 and CDR2 (germline): MNHEY, SVGEGT. Trimming shortened V by 7 bases and J by 8 bases, and 18 bases separated the two germline ends. The CDR3 runs 13 residues. As DNA, the CDR3 is TGTGCCAGCACAAAAACCCCGGCTTATAAGCAGTACTTC. It is translated as CASTKTPAYKQYF.

V is TRBV12-3 or TRBV12-4 and J is TRBJ2-5; D not resolved. Trimming shortened V by 3 bases and J by 1 base, and 12 bases separated the two germline ends. The CDR3 is made up of 15 amino acids. CDR3 sequence: CASSLWGPPQETQYF. For the CDR3, the DNA is TGTGCCAGCAGTTTGTGGGGTCCCCCCCAAGAGACCCAGTACTTC.

Note on this clonotype: This clone may be a read error of a much larger clone one base away. The chain carries TRBV20-1 and TRBJ2-1, with D perhaps being TRBD1 or TRBD2 (5 bases each). The CDR3 extends over 11 amino acids. V was shortened by 5 bases and J by 7 bases, with 9 bases between the two germline ends. Germline CDR1 and CDR2: DFQATT and SNEGSKA (reference sequence). The CDR3: CSAWWGNEQFF. Here the CDR3 DNA reads TGCAGTGCTTGGTGGGGGAATGAGCAGTTCTTC.

In this sample, this clonotype turned up many times. The chain combines TRBV28 with TRBJ1-6; no definite D call. Trimming stripped 5 bases from V and 13 bases from J, with 3 bases between. This CDR3 spans 9 amino acids. CDR1 MDHEN and CDR2 SYDVKM come from the germline V gene. The CDR3, as DNA: TGTGCCAGCAGTCCCCCCCTCCACTTT. This translates into CASSPPLHF.

As concerns this clonotype: A much more abundant neighbour one base away suggests this may be a read error. The chain joins TRBV2 to TRBJ1-5, with D perhaps matching TRBD1 or TRBD2 (6 bases each). The last part of the DNA fits TRBJ2-3 better; the J call may be wrong. The CDR3 sequence is 15 residues long. Germline assignment: CDR1 SNHLY and CDR2 FYNNEI. CDR3 sequence reads: CASRYEGGGNQPQYF. As DNA, the CDR3 is TGTGCCAGCAGATACGAGGGGGGAGGCAATCAGCCCCAGTATTTT.

Note on this clonotype: This sequence may be a read error, since a much larger clone differs from it by one base. The final CDR3 position lacks the conserved phenylalanine or tryptophan, pointing to a likely read error. The chain links TRBV18 to TRBJ2-3; D assignment may be TRBD1 or TRBD2 (5 bases each). V lost 3 bases and J 2 bases, leaving 12 bases between the germline ends. Germline CDR1 and CDR2: KGHSH and LQKENI. CDR3 size: 15 residues. The CDR3 is CASSPYRDLTDTQYI. CDR3 in DNA: TGTGCCAGCTCACCGTACCGGGACCTCACAGATACGCAGTATATT.

There are a few counts of this clonotype. V usage is TRBV30 and J usage is TRBJ2-7; maybe TRBD2 (6 bases). The V end was cut by 0 bases, the J end by 0 bases, with 12 bases between. Germline loops: CDR1 GTSNPN, CDR2 SVGIG (reference sequence). This CDR3 is 15 amino acids long. The CDR3 nucleotides read TGTGCCTGGAGTGTTGGAGGGCTTTTCTCCTACGAGCAGTACTTC. Its protein is CAWSVGGLFSYEQYF.